The text below deals with one T cell receptor (beta chain). Its cognate antigen has yet to be identified. Per-base qualities were not stored, and no clone one base away is much larger. At the junction V is shortened by 2 bases and J by 5 bases, with 12 bases in between. The germline V gene provides CDR1 ENHRY and CDR2 SYGVKD. Including the terminal cysteine and phenylalanine, the CDR3 comprises 15 residues. Only the CDR3 region is kept as DNA, spanning 45 bases read in frame from base 1. TCRbeta CDR3 regions were sequenced with the immunoSEQ Assay. After extraction, genomic DNA underwent amplification by bias-controlled multiplex PCR, followed by high-throughput sequencing. The authors' pipeline ran thus. Collapsing and filtering of sequences were performed to quantify the absolute abundance of each unique TCRbeta CDR3 region. Usable DNA was measured by amplifying reference genes present in all nucleated cells, and TCRbeta template counts were normalized to that usable DNA to estimate T cell fraction. Repertoire TCRs were annotated as SARS-CoV-2-specific by exact matching of V gene, CDR3 amino acid sequence and J gene to a known reactive TCR set. MIRA supplied the reference SARS-CoV-2 TCR set, which was filtered for enrichment in COVID-19-positive ImmuneCODE repertoires so that public or cross-reactive TCRs were removed. Drawing on the MIRA antigens, annotated TCRs were analysed further at the level of specific ORF or position within ORF. Breadth was defined as annotated unique rearrangements over total unique productive rearrangements; depth was the summed frequency of those rearrangements. Two-sided Wilcoxon rank-sum tests were applied when comparing TCR breadth between groups. TCRdb retrieved this table from immuneACCESS and kept in-frame rearrangements only. Not all clones are present; in checked studies, unresolved V genes account for under half, and no reason is known for the remainder. From that table come the V and J calls and clone size; the DNA was used to work out D and trimming. Here the sample has hundreds of thousands of clones; approximately 88% occur a single time. In total, the top ten clones hold about 1.5% of the sample.

This entry is derived from a study of Ad26.COV2.S vaccination and SARS-CoV-2 variants (TCRdb year 2021). With regard to the full study: Vaccine-arm donors were drawn from COV1001, a multicentre, randomized, double-blind, placebo-controlled phase I-IIa trial of Ad26.COV2.S in healthy adults. Ad26.COV2.S was administered intramuscularly at 5 x 10^10 or 1 x 10^11 viral particles, either as a single shot or as two shots given 56 days apart. The specificity and breadth of SARS-CoV-2-reactive T cell receptors after Ad26.COV2.S vaccination were assessed by TCRbeta repertoire sequencing. The TCR-sequenced set comprised about 32 samples: around 20 Ad26.COV2.S vaccine recipients, 5 placebo recipients and 8 SARS-CoV-2 convalescent individuals. Trial participants were randomized into five groups of five, in which low-dose or high-dose Ad26.COV2.S was given once or twice, or placebo was given on both occasions. Investigators remained blinded to trial group allocation during experiments and outcome assessment. Study-wide findings and limitations: Compared with placebo recipients, Ad26.COV2.S recipients showed higher spike-specific TCR breadth (P = 0.0014). The authors noted that the TCR breadth and depth analyses may have underestimated total T cell responses. Vaccine and placebo recipients had comparable non-spike TCR breadth, which fits with the vaccine containing only spike. After vaccination, substantial breadth of spike-specific CD8+ and CD4+ T cell responses was reported. The study was not powered to compare responses between vaccine doses or regimens.

Per the publication, the treatment or condition label means: around 19 received Ad26.COV2.S at low or high dose, single or two shots; about 5 received placebo; per-sample allocation not given. For vaccine and placebo recipients, the sequenced repertoires came from samples collected on day 63 after the first injection. Cohort 1b enrolled fewer than 30 adults aged 18-55 years at a single site in Boston, USA, between 29 July and 7 August 2020. Ad26.COV2.S was a replication-incompetent adenovirus type 26 vector expressing a prefusion-stabilized SARS-CoV-2 spike protein from the original Wuhan strain. The sequences come from peripheral blood, collected in a trial of Ad26.COV2.S vaccine versus placebo. This chain joins TRBV10-3 to TRBJ2-2; the D gene is not confidently resolved. The sequence came from a person between 18 and 59 years old who received the Ad26.COV2.S COVID-19 vaccine or a placebo. The nucleotide sequence reads TGTGCCATCAGTGAGACTTCGGCCAGAACCGGGGAGCTGTTTTTT. It codes for CAISETSARTGELFF.